The clone carrying this T cell receptor beta chain has at least ten counts. Authors of the study amplified TCR beta CDR3 regions from RNA transcripts. HTBI primers were used for first-round RT-PCR of the TCR CDR3. TCRdb re-analysed the multiplex PCR reads in MiXCR, keeping a single row per CDR3 protein. The sample includes about 360,000 distinct CDR3 sequences, about a fifth of them seen just once. The sample belongs to a study of T cells in Graves' hyperthyroidism and ophthalmopathy. CDR1 and CDR2 (germline): SGHKS, YYEKEE (reference sequence). V lost 4 bases, J lost 4 bases, and 5 bases stayed unmatched. This CDR3 spans 15 amino acids.

This TCR was sampled from a woman aged 18 to 35 with Graves' hyperthyroidism. The sequencing input was blood. This rearrangement joins TRBV5-5 to TRBJ1-5, with 10 nucleotides matching TRBD1. CDR3 in DNA: TGTGCCAGCAGCCGGGACAGGGGAGAAAATCAGCCCCAGCATTTT. Translated, it gives CASSRDRGENQPQHF.